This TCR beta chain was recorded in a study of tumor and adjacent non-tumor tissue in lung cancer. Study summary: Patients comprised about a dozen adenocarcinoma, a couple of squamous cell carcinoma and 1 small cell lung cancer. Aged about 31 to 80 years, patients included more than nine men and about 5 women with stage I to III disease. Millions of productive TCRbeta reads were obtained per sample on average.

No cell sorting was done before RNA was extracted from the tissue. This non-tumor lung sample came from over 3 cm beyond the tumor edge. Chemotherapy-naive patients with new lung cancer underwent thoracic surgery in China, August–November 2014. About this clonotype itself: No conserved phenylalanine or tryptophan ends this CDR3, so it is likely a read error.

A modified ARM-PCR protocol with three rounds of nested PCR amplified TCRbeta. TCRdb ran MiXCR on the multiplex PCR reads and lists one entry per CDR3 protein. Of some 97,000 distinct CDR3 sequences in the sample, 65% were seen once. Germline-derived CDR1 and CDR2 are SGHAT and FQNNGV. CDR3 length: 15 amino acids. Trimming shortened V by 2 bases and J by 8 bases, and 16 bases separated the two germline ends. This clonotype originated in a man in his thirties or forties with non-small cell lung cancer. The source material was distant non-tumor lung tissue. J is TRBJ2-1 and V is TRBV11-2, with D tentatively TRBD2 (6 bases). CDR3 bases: TGTGCCAGCAGCTTAATCCTAGAGGGGACTGATGAGCAGTTCTCC. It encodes CASSLILEGTDEQFS.